Detailed here is one TCR beta chain. Germline lookup yields CDR1 GTSNPN and CDR2 SVGIG (reference sequence). The V gene end was trimmed by 3 bases and the J gene end by 13 bases; junction bases not matched to a gene: 12. The CDR3 is 13 amino acids. The sample is drawn from a study of cytomegalovirus exposure and HLA in healthy donors. PCR involved 60 Vbeta and 13 Jbeta primers. Produced via immunoSEQ multiplex PCR; TCRdb's table is partial and in-frame only. The sample yields over 150,000 clones, 75% to 80% seen once. The chain couples TRBV30 to TRBJ2-1; 7 bases are a match to TRBD1. Sequenced: PBMCs. The sequence was obtained from a middle-aged woman in good health and CMV-seropositive. The CDR3, as DNA: TGTGCCTGGAGCCATACTAGTGGGACAGATCAGTTCTTC. Translated, it gives CAWSHTSGTDQFF.